A single sample is the source of the 12 T cell receptor beta chains below, sequenced in a study of blood T cell repertoires in COVID-19. Using immunoSEQ multiplex PCR, the repertoire was profiled, and TCRdb retains in-frame clones only, with some absent. This sample has 130,000 to 150,000 clones, with about 89% found just once. The sequencing input was PBMCs or T cells enriched from blood (not recorded which). The receptors derive from a man in his fifties or sixties who had recovered from COVID-19.

The chain employs TRBV3-1 (or the pseudogene TRBV3-2) and TRBJ1-1; a possible D gene is TRBD1 (5 bases). Between the trimmed V and J ends, which lost 2 bases and 2 bases, there was a span of 9 bases. The CDR3 is made up of 14 amino acids. Germline loops: CDR1 LGHDT, CDR2 YNNKEL (reference sequence). CDR3 in DNA: TGTGCCAGCAGCCAAATCGGGGGTAACACTGAAGCTTTCTTT. Residues: CASSQIGGNTEAFF.

V and J are TRBV18 and TRBJ2-7; D remains ambiguous. The CDR3 contains 15 residues. Germline-derived CDR1 and CDR2 are KGHSH and LQKENI. V was shortened by 2 bases and J by 2 bases, with 13 bases between the two germline ends. CDR3 nucleotide sequence: TGTGCCAGCTCACCATCCACGACTGGTACCTACGAGCAGTACTTC. Protein product: CASSPSTTGTYEQYF.

The V and J genes are TRBV6-5 and TRBJ2-2; 10 bases map to TRBD2. V lost 6 bases to trimming and J lost 5 bases; unmatched junction nucleotides: 3. Germline V gene data show CDR1 as MNHEY and CDR2 as SVGAGI. The CDR3 loop spans 14 amino acids. Here the CDR3 DNA reads TGTGCCAGCAGGGTAGCGGGAGGAACCGGGGAGCTGTTTTTT. Translated, it gives CASRVAGGTGELFF.

This sequence joins TRBV27 and TRBJ2-2; 7 nucleotides match TRBD2. V shed 3 bases, J shed 6 bases, and the junction held 10 bases outside the gene matches. The CDR3 has 16 amino acids. Germline V CDR1 and CDR2: MNHEY, SMNVEV (reference sequence). The CDR3 loop is CASSFSGSGVAGELFF. The CDR3 nucleotides read TGTGCCAGCAGTTTCTCCGGGAGCGGGGTAGCCGGGGAGCTGTTTTTT.

This clone was seen a few times. The V and J genes are TRBV11-2 and TRBJ2-7; 10 positions match TRBD2. Germline V gene sequence: CDR1 SGHAT, CDR2 FQNNGV. The CDR3 contains 14 residues. V trimming: 5 bases; J trimming: 5 bases; junction bases outside the gene matches: 6. This CDR3 is CASSPLAGVNEQYF. For the CDR3, the DNA is TGTGCCAGCAGCCCCCTAGCGGGGGTCAACGAGCAGTACTTC.

The chain carries TRBV5-4 and TRBJ1-4; possibly TRBD1 for D (6 bases). From germline, CDR1 is SGHNT and CDR2 YYREEE (reference sequence). With 0 bases removed from V and 6 bases from J, the gap between germline ends came to 15 bases. The CDR3 is 16 amino acids. DNA for the CDR3: TGTGCCAGCAGCTTGGGCATCAGGGGCGGAGATGAAAAACTGTTTTTT. Translated: CASSLGIRGGDEKLFF.

This chain connects TRBV7-9 to TRBJ2-7, with 8 positions matching TRBD1. CDR1 is SEHNR and CDR2 is FQNEAQ in the germline V gene (reference sequence). V lost 4 bases and J lost 5; bases outside the gene matches: 10. This CDR3 spans 15 amino acids. In nucleotides, the CDR3 is TGTGCCAGCAGCTCGAGACAGGGGCTTCGCAACGAGCAGTACTTC. Its protein is CASSSRQGLRNEQYF. The complete variable domain, with remaining parts taken from reference TRBV7-9 and TRBJ2-7, reads DTGVSQNPRHKITKRGQNVTFRCDPISEHNRLYWYRQTLGQGPEFLTYFQNEAQLEKSRLLSDRFSAERPKGSFSTLEIQRTEQGDSAMYLCASSSRQGLRNEQYFGPGTRLTVT.

The V and J genes are TRBV5-4 and TRBJ2-1, with no clear D. This CDR3 is built from 11 residues. Deletions cut 7 bases from V and 4 bases from J, with 6 bases between. Germline V gene lookup returns CDR1 SGHNT and CDR2 YYREEE (reference sequence). Here the CDR3 reads CASLAYNEQFF. In DNA, the CDR3 is TGTGCCAGCTTAGCTTACAATGAGCAGTTCTTC. The full variable domain, with the rest looked up from reference TRBV5-4 and TRBJ2-1, is ETGVTQSPTHLIKTRGQQVTLRCSSQSGHNTVSWYQQALGQGPQFIFQYYREEENGRGNFPPRFSGLQFPNYSSELNVNALELDDSALYLCASLAYNEQFFGPGTRLTVL.

The chain joins TRBV19 to TRBJ1-1; D call uncertain. V dropped 7 bases and J dropped 0 bases, with 6 bases sitting between them. The germline V gene has CDR1 LNHDA and CDR2 SQIVND (reference sequence). The CDR3 totals 12 residues. The CDR3 DNA is TGTGCCAGTATGAACATGAACACTGAAGCTTTCTTT. Translation: CASMNMNTEAFF.

The rearrangement joins TRBV5-8 to TRBJ2-5; TRBD1 agrees at 8 bases. Trimming removed 6 bases from V and 5 bases from J; junction bases left unmatched: 18. The CDR3 extends over 17 amino acids. In germline, CDR1 is SGHTS, CDR2 YDEGEE. The CDR3 nucleotides are TGTGCCAGCACCCTTCACACCGGGACAGGCTACGTGGAGACCCAGTACTTC. Its translation is CASTLHTGTGYVETQYF.

V gene TRBV5-8 combines with J gene TRBJ2-2; D may be TRBD1 (7 bases). V was shortened by 5 bases and J by 5 bases, with 13 bases between the two germline ends. This CDR3 region has 14 residues. Germline V gene lookup returns CDR1 SGHTS and CDR2 YDEGEE. This CDR3 is CASRRRGRTGELFF. The CDR3 bases are TGTGCCAGCAGAAGGAGGGGGCGAACCGGGGAGCTGTTTTTT.

The rearrangement uses TRBV7-9 and TRBJ2-7; TRBD1 is a possible D gene (6 bases). CDR1 is SEHNR and CDR2 is FQNEAQ in the germline V gene (reference sequence). The CDR3 contains 14 residues. V shed 5 bases and J shed 0 bases, with 11 bases lying between them. CDR3 nucleotides: TGTGCCAGCAGCCCCAGGGGATCCTCCTACGAGCAGTACTTC. It codes for CASSPRGSSYEQYF. Full variable domain (rest looked up from reference TRBV7-9 and TRBJ2-7): DTGVSQNPRHKITKRGQNVTFRCDPISEHNRLYWYRQTLGQGPEFLTYFQNEAQLEKSRLLSDRFSAERPKGSFSTLEIQRTEQGDSAMYLCASSPRGSSYEQYFGPGTRLTVT.